The T cell receptor beta chain described here comes from a study of cytomegalovirus exposure and HLA in healthy donors. Broader study findings: CMV serostatus alone was available as immune exposure information. Presence/absence analyses assumed roughly uniform sequencing depth across donors. V- and J-gene trimming in TCR beta was tied to a missense DCLRE1C variant by an analysis performed later.

Vbeta (60) and Jbeta (13) primers were used in the PCR. Some clones are missing from TCRdb's copy, which holds only in-frame ones; the method was immunoSEQ multiplex PCR. The sample shows approximately 200,000 clones, roughly 80% of them seen only once. Germline V gene lookup returns CDR1 SGDLS and CDR2 YYNGEE. There are 12 residues in the CDR3. V lost 5 bases to trimming and J lost 3 bases, with 9 bases between them. Turning to this clone: The antigen remains unidentified.

Healthy bone marrow donors made up the cohort. The J gene is TRBJ2-7, the V gene TRBV9, with D perhaps TRBD2 (6 bases). The sequencing input was PBMCs. The source of this sequence is a girl aged 10 to 17 in good health and CMV-seronegative. The DNA of the CDR3 is TGTGCCAGCAGGGGGACTGGCTACGAGCAGTACTTC. Encoded protein: CASRGTGYEQYF.